This T cell receptor (beta chain) was observed in a study of blood T cell repertoires in COVID-19. Study background: Some COVID-19 samples were acute and others convalescent; all came from the United States, Italy and Spain. In each case, the material was cDNA or gDNA derived from T cells, B-cell-depleted T cells, or PBMCs.

Germline CDR1 and CDR2: MNHNS and SASEGT. V lost 3 bases to trimming and J lost 2 bases; unmatched junction nucleotides: 4. This CDR3 is 16 amino acids long. This table comes from immunoSEQ multiplex PCR, and its TCRdb copy is limited to in-frame clones, with some not included. The table shows 180,000 or so clones, with 86% occurring only once. The V gene is TRBV6-1, the J gene TRBJ1-3; TRBD1 agrees at 10 bases. Input material: peripheral blood. The receptor was isolated from a man aged 18 to 29 with acute or convalescent COVID-19. CDR3 sequence (DNA): TGTGCCAGCAGTGAGCTGACAGGGGGCACTGGAAACACCATATATTTT. Protein: CASSELTGGTGNTIYF.